Presented here are 3 T cell receptor beta chains from one specimen sequenced in a study of blood T cell repertoires in COVID-19. Repertoires were generated with immunoSEQ multiplex PCR, while TCRdb's copy carries only in-frame clones and drops some. The sample gives fewer than 500,000 clones, nearly 90% of which show up once; about 2.1% is in the top ten. Specimen: PBMCs or T cells enriched from blood (not recorded which). The receptors shown here come from a woman aged 18-29 years with acute COVID-19.

J is TRBJ2-2 and V is TRBV5-6; a weak D match, TRBD1 (5 bases). The CDR3 is 15 amino acids. V was pared by 4 bases and J by 1 base, with 11 bases between. The V gene's germline CDR1 is SGHDT and CDR2 YYEEEE. CDR3 sequence (DNA): TGTGCCAGCAGCCCTCTAACAGGGAACACCGGGGAGCTGTTTTTT. Its translation is CASSPLTGNTGELFF.

This clone occurred once. The chain is built from TRBV27 and TRBJ1-5; D perhaps matches TRBD1 (6 bases). CDR3 length: 14 amino acids. Germline V gene data show CDR1 as MNHEY and CDR2 as SMNVEV (reference sequence). V was cut by 2 bases and J by 6 bases, with 11 bases left in between. The chain's CDR3 is CASSLRIGGQPQHF. DNA of the CDR3: TGTGCCAGCAGTTTACGCATAGGGGGTCAGCCCCAGCATTTT.

The chain combines TRBV19 with TRBJ2-3; 8 nucleotides line up with TRBD2. This CDR3 contains 16 residues. With 6 bases clipped from V and 5 bases from J, the junction kept 13 bases outside the gene matches. From germline, CDR1 is LNHDA and CDR2 SQIVND (reference sequence). The CDR3 DNA follows: TGTGCCAGTAGGAACCGAGGGGGGACTAGTCGAGATACGCAGTATTTT. Its translation: CASRNRGGTSRDTQYF.